This paragraph reports one T cell receptor beta chain. This specimen comes from a study of CD8 T cells in Susac syndrome. CDR1 and CDR2 from the germline V gene are SGHRS and YFSETQ. Trimming cost V 3 bases and J 1 base; bases outside gene matches: 18. The CDR3 has 21 amino acids. Reverse transcription of roughly 0.5 to 1 ug RNA was performed with random hexamers. Using its own MiXCR run on the immunoSEQ multiplex PCR reads, TCRdb lists one record per CDR3 protein. The sample gives around 71,000 distinct CDR3 sequences, 96% of which show up once; 0.095% to 0.12% is in the top ten. This clonotype was sampled from a human donor with multiple sclerosis. The material sequenced was CD4+ T cells from PBMCs. This chain connects TRBV5-1 to TRBJ2-1; 11 positions agree with TRBD2. CDR3 loop: CASSSGQLRKLAGGSYNEQFF. The CDR3 nucleotides read TGCGCCAGCAGCTCAGGACAGCTGAGGAAATTAGCGGGGGGGTCCTACAATGAGCAGTTCTTC.